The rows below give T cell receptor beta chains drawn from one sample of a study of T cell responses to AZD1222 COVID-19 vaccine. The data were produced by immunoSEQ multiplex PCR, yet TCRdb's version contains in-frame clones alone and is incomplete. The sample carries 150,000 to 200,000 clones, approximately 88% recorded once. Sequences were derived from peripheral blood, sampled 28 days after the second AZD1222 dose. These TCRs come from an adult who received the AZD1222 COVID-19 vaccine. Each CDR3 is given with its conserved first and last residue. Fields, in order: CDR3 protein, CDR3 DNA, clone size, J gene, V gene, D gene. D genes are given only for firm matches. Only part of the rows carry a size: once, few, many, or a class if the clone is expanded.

cdr3_aa: CASSPVNEQFF; cdr3_nt: TGTGCCAGCAGTCCGGTTAATGAGCAGTTCTTC; clone_size: -; j_call: TRBJ2-1; v_call: TRBV6-5; d_call: -
cdr3_aa: CASTHSGGGYGYTF; cdr3_nt: TGTGCCAGCACCCATTCAGGGGGCGGGTATGGCTACACCTTC; clone_size: -; j_call: TRBJ1-2; v_call: TRBV5-4; d_call: TRBD1
cdr3_aa: CSVGVDGYTF; cdr3_nt: TGCAGCGTTGGAGTCGATGGCTACACCTTC; clone_size: -; j_call: TRBJ1-2; v_call: TRBV29-1; d_call: -
cdr3_aa: CASRQKSNQPQHF; cdr3_nt: TGTGCCAGCCGACAGAAAAGCAATCAGCCCCAGCATTTT; clone_size: -; j_call: TRBJ1-5; v_call: TRBV19; d_call: -
cdr3_aa: CASSQRSANEKLFF; cdr3_nt: TGTGCCAGCAGCCAGCGTTCGGCTAATGAAAAACTGTTTTTT; clone_size: -; j_call: TRBJ1-4; v_call: TRBV3-1/TRBV3-2; d_call: -
cdr3_aa: CSVEASNDYEQYF; cdr3_nt: TGCAGCGTTGAGGCTAGTAATGACTACGAGCAGTACTTC; clone_size: -; j_call: TRBJ2-7; v_call: TRBV29-1; d_call: -
cdr3_aa: CASSEGNSPLHF; cdr3_nt: TGTGCCAGCAGTGAGGGTAATTCACCCCTCCACTTT; clone_size: -; j_call: TRBJ1-6; v_call: TRBV6-1; d_call: -
cdr3_aa: CASSLQGSTEAFF; cdr3_nt: TGTGCCAGCAGTTTACAGGGAAGCACTGAAGCTTTCTTT; clone_size: once; j_call: TRBJ1-1; v_call: TRBV6-2/TRBV6-3; d_call: -
cdr3_aa: CASSQDSSEQFF; cdr3_nt: TGCGCCAGCAGCCAGGACTCTAGTGAGCAGTTCTTC; clone_size: -; j_call: TRBJ2-1; v_call: TRBV5-1; d_call: -
cdr3_aa: CASSFLGASNSPLHF; cdr3_nt: TGTGCCAGCAGCTTTTTGGGGGCGTCTAATTCACCCCTCCACTTT; clone_size: -; j_call: TRBJ1-6; v_call: TRBV7-9; d_call: -
cdr3_aa: CATSHGNYEQYF; cdr3_nt: TGTGCCACCTCACACGGGAACTACGAGCAGTACTTC; clone_size: -; j_call: TRBJ2-7; v_call: TRBV19; d_call: -
cdr3_aa: CASSEIGGGPTDTQYF; cdr3_nt: TGTGCCAGCAGTGAAATTGGGGGGGGCCCCACAGATACGCAGTATTTT; clone_size: -; j_call: TRBJ2-3; v_call: TRBV6-1; d_call: -
cdr3_aa: CASSPLTGMNTEAFF; cdr3_nt: TGCGCCAGCAGCCCGCTGACAGGAATGAACACTGAAGCTTTCTTT; clone_size: -; j_call: TRBJ1-1; v_call: TRBV5-1; d_call: -
cdr3_aa: CASSSQSGNYEQYF; cdr3_nt: TGTGCCAGCAGCTCCCAATCAGGGAATTACGAGCAGTACTTC; clone_size: -; j_call: TRBJ2-7; v_call: TRBV7-2; d_call: -
cdr3_aa: CSVQKRGYGYTF; cdr3_nt: TGCAGCGTCCAAAAAAGGGGCTATGGCTACACCTTC; clone_size: -; j_call: TRBJ1-2; v_call: TRBV29-1; d_call: -
cdr3_aa: CASSQTGGAAQPQHF; cdr3_nt: TGTGCCAGCAGCCAAACAGGGGGCGCGGCGCAGCCCCAGCATTTT; clone_size: -; j_call: TRBJ1-5; v_call: TRBV7-9; d_call: TRBD1
cdr3_aa: CASSVSPTGVNQPQHF; cdr3_nt: TGTGCCAGCAGCGTTTCCCCGACAGGGGTAAATCAGCCCCAGCATTTT; clone_size: few; j_call: TRBJ1-5; v_call: TRBV5-8; d_call: TRBD1
cdr3_aa: CASSLRQGTYRETQYF; cdr3_nt: TGTGCCAGCTCACTTAGACAGGGGACCTACCGAGAGACCCAGTACTTC; clone_size: -; j_call: TRBJ2-5; v_call: TRBV18; d_call: TRBD1
cdr3_aa: CASSLVLGRLDTEAFF; cdr3_nt: TGTGCCAGCAGCTTAGTTCTGGGGCGCTTGGACACTGAAGCTTTCTTT; clone_size: once; j_call: TRBJ1-1; v_call: TRBV7-2; d_call: -
cdr3_aa: CASSIGTGRLRRVWPQHF; cdr3_nt: TGTGCCAGCAGCATAGGGACAGGCAGGCTCCGACGGGTGTGGCCCCAGCATTTT; clone_size: -; j_call: TRBJ1-5; v_call: TRBV21-1; d_call: -
cdr3_aa: CASSLRRSEAGELFF; cdr3_nt: TGTGCCAGCAGCTTAAGGCGCAGCGAGGCCGGGGAGCTGTTTTTT; clone_size: -; j_call: TRBJ2-2; v_call: TRBV7-9; d_call: -
cdr3_aa: CASSDGLADSYEQYF; cdr3_nt: TGTGCCAGCAGTGACGGACTAGCGGATTCCTACGAGCAGTACTTC; clone_size: -; j_call: TRBJ2-7; v_call: TRBV6-2/TRBV6-3; d_call: TRBD2
cdr3_aa: CASSYTGGAAYNEQFF; cdr3_nt: TGTGCCAGCAGTTATACCGGGGGGGCCGCCTACAATGAGCAGTTCTTC; clone_size: -; j_call: TRBJ2-1; v_call: TRBV6-5; d_call: TRBD2
cdr3_aa: CASSQEQGGGKYF; cdr3_nt: TGCGCCAGCAGCCAAGAACAGGGTGGCGGAAAGTACTTC; clone_size: -; j_call: TRBJ2-7; v_call: TRBV4-3; d_call: -
cdr3_aa: CASSLVQLSNSPLHF; cdr3_nt: TGCGCCAGCAGCTTGGTCCAGCTAAGTAATTCACCCCTCCACTTT; clone_size: -; j_call: TRBJ1-6; v_call: TRBV5-1; d_call: -
cdr3_aa: CASRQGFNQPQHF; cdr3_nt: TGTGCCAGCAGGCAGGGGTTCAATCAGCCCCAGCATTTT; clone_size: -; j_call: TRBJ1-5; v_call: TRBV12-3/TRBV12-4; d_call: -
cdr3_aa: CASSRGTHEQYF; cdr3_nt: TGTGCCAGCAGCCGCGGTACCCACGAGCAGTACTTC; clone_size: -; j_call: TRBJ2-7; v_call: TRBV12-3/TRBV12-4; d_call: -
cdr3_aa: CASSLRQFGGDQPQHF; cdr3_nt: TGTGCCAGCTCATTGCGACAGTTTGGGGGGGATCAGCCCCAGCATTTT; clone_size: -; j_call: TRBJ1-5; v_call: TRBV18; d_call: -
cdr3_aa: CSAGGSYEQYF; cdr3_nt: TGCAGTGCAGGGGGGTCCTACGAGCAGTACTTC; clone_size: -; j_call: TRBJ2-7; v_call: TRBV20-1; d_call: -
cdr3_aa: CASSPNYVGDTEAFF; cdr3_nt: TGTGCCAGCAGCCCGAATTACGTGGGCGACACTGAAGCTTTCTTT; clone_size: -; j_call: TRBJ1-1; v_call: TRBV3-1/TRBV3-2; d_call: -
cdr3_aa: CASGWGYQNEKLFF; cdr3_nt: TGTGCTAGTGGTTGGGGATACCAGAATGAAAAACTGTTTTTT; clone_size: -; j_call: TRBJ1-4; v_call: TRBV12-5; d_call: -
cdr3_aa: CASSLEQGAYEQYF; cdr3_nt: TGCGCCAGCAGCTTGGAACAGGGGGCCTACGAGCAGTACTTC; clone_size: -; j_call: TRBJ2-7; v_call: TRBV5-1; d_call: TRBD1
cdr3_aa: CASSQDRLGEETQYF; cdr3_nt: TGTGCCAGCAGCCAAGATCGTTTGGGGGAAGAGACCCAGTACTTC; clone_size: -; j_call: TRBJ2-5; v_call: TRBV3-1/TRBV3-2; d_call: -
cdr3_aa: CSARTGADYGYTF; cdr3_nt: TGCAGCGCCCGGACAGGGGCGGACTATGGCTACACCTTC; clone_size: once; j_call: TRBJ1-2; v_call: TRBV29-1; d_call: TRBD1
cdr3_aa: CASSPLSSHEQYF; cdr3_nt: TGTGCCAGCTCACCACTTAGCAGCCACGAGCAGTACTTC; clone_size: -; j_call: TRBJ2-7; v_call: TRBV18; d_call: -
cdr3_aa: CASSSPRFHATNEKLFF; cdr3_nt: TGTGCCAGCAGCTCCCCGAGGTTCCACGCAACTAATGAAAAACTGTTTTTT; clone_size: -; j_call: TRBJ1-4; v_call: TRBV11-2; d_call: -
cdr3_aa: CASSQPPDSEQYF; cdr3_nt: TGTGCCAGCAGCCAACCACCGGACAGTGAGCAGTACTTC; clone_size: -; j_call: TRBJ2-7; v_call: TRBV3-1/TRBV3-2; d_call: -
cdr3_aa: CASSWIHSVLATNEKLFF; cdr3_nt: TGCGCCAGCAGCTGGATCCATTCCGTCTTGGCGACTAATGAAAAACTGTTTTTT; clone_size: -; j_call: TRBJ1-4; v_call: TRBV4-1; d_call: -
cdr3_aa: CASSQEQGSYGYTF; cdr3_nt: TGCGCCAGCAGCCAAGAACAGGGAAGCTATGGCTACACCTTC; clone_size: once; j_call: TRBJ1-2; v_call: TRBV4-3; d_call: -
cdr3_aa: CASSQDRYGAPSGANVLTF; cdr3_nt: TGTGCCAGCAGCCAAGATCGGTACGGCGCCCCCTCTGGGGCCAACGTCCTGACTTTC; clone_size: once; j_call: TRBJ2-6; v_call: TRBV3-1/TRBV3-2; d_call: -